This T cell receptor (beta chain) emerged from a study of OX40 agonist ivuxolimab in advanced cancers. Overall study context: Melanoma, hepatocellular carcinoma, head and neck or renal cell cancer occurred in dose-escalation patients.

Repertoires were generated with immunoSEQ multiplex PCR, while TCRdb's copy carries only in-frame clones and drops some. The data show under 75,000 clones, around nine tenths seen once. The CDR3 sequence is 15 residues long. The germline V gene encodes CDR1 SGHRS and CDR2 YFSETQ. V was clipped by 0 bases and J by 1 base, with 10 bases between them. This chain links TRBV5-1 with TRBJ2-5; D is unclear. This TCR derives from an adult with an advanced solid tumor such as melanoma, head and neck, liver or kidney cancer. Sequencing used CD4+ or CD8+ T cells sorted from blood, obtained in a trial of the OX40 agonist ivuxolimab. DNA of the CDR3: TGCGCCAGCAGCTTGGCCTCTACTACCCAAGAGACCCAGTACTTC. This sequence encodes CASSLASTTQETQYF.